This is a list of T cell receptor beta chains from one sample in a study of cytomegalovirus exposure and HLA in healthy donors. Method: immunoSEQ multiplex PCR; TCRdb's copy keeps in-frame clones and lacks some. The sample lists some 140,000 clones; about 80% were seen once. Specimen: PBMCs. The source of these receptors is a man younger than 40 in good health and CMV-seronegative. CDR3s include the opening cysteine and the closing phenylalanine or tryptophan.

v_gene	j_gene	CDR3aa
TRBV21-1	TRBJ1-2	CASSGPGQGGIDGYTF
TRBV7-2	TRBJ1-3	CASSLVSSGNTIYF
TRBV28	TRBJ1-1	CASSLTGAWSTEAFF
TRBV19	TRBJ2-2	CASSPGTDIGELFF
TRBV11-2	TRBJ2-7	CASSLAVTYEQYF
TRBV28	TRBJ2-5	CASRGTGSTETQYF
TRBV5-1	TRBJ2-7	CASSDQGGPYEQYF
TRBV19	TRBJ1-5	CASSTPTGRQDQPQHF
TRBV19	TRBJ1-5	CASSARAGTGNQPQHF
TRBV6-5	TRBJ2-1	CASSPGQGWYNEQFF
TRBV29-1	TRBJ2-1	CSVIRLAGAANEQFF
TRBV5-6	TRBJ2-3	CASTPRHRGTDTQYF
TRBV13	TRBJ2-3	CASSCDGLAGCTDTQYF
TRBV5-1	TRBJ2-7	CASSTTGWGYEQYF
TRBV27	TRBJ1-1	CASSLSWTGVNTEAFF
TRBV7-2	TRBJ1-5	CASSSAPLSGQPQHF
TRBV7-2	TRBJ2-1	CASSLETTSGTHEQFF
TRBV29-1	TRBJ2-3	CSVATGRDTQYF
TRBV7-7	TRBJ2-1	CASSFRSGNEQFF
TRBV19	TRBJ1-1	CASKPGQRNTEAFF
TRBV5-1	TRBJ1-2	CASSLGDSNYGYTF
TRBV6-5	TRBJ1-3	CASSYFRGSGNTIYF
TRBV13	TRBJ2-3	CASSFRQGVSDTQYF
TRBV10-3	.	CAISDTPSYEQYF
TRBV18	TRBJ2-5	CASSPPAHKETQYF
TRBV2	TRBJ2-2	CANGETSGTGELFF
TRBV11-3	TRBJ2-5	CASSSGHQETQYF
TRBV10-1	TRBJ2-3	CASSAYRSLGTDTQYF
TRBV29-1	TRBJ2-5	CSVRDRLKQETQYF
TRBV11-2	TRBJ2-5	CASSFGGQKGTQYF
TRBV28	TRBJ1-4	CASSLGGTGGPNEKLFF
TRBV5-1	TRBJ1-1	CASSLLAGGYTEAFF
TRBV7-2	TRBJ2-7	CASTELAGDYEQYF
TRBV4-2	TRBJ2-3	CASSQGAEARSTDTQYF
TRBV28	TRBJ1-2	CASNLQGNYGYTF
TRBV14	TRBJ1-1	CASSFKRGGHYEAFF
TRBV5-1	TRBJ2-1	CASSLTGTAYNEQFF
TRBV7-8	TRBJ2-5	CASSLTSETQYF
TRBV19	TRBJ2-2	CATSGFSTGELFF
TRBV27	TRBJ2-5	CASSLDRGGGGTQYF
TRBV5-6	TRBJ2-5	CASSLLLGTGGQETQYF
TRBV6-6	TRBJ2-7	CASKDQGLAGTHEQYF
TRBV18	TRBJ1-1	CASSPAQGRNTEAFF
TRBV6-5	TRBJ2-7	CASSYLWTGEYEQYF
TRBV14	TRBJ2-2	CASSKGTRLYNTGELFF
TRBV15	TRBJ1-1	CATSRESWNTEAFF
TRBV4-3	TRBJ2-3	CASSPRFGTQYF
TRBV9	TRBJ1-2	CASSDGGGGYGYTF
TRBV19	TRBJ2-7	CASSKGDIRNYEQYF